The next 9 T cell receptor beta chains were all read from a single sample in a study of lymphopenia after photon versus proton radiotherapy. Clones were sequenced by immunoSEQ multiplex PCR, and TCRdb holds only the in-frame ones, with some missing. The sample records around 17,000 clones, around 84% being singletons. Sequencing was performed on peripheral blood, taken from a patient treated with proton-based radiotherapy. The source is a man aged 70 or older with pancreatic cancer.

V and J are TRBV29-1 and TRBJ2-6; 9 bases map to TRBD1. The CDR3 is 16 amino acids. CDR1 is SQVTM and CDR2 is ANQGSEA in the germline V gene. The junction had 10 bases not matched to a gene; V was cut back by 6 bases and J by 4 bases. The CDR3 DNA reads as TGCAGCGTCACTCGGGGGACAGGGTCAGGGGCCAACGTCCTGACTTTC. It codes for CSVTRGTGSGANVLTF.

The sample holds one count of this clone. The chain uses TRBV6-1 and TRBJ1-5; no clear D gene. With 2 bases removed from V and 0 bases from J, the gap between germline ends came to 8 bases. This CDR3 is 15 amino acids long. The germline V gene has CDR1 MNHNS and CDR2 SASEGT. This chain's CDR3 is CASSETSNSNQPQHF. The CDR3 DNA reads TGTGCCAGCAGTGAAACATCAAATAGCAATCAGCCCCAGCATTTT.

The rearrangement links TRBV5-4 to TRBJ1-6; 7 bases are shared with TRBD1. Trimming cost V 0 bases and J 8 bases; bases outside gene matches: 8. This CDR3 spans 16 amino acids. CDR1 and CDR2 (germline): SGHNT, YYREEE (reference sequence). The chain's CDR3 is CASSLGSGTAYSPLHF. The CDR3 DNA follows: TGTGCCAGCAGCTTGGGTTCCGGGACAGCCTATTCACCCCTCCACTTT.

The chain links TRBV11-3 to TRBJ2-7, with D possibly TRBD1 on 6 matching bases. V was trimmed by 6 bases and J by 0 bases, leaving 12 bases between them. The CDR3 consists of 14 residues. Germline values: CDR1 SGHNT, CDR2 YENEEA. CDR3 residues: CASSTKGDSYEQYF. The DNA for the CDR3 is TGTGCCAGCAGTACGAAGGGGGACTCCTACGAGCAGTACTTC.

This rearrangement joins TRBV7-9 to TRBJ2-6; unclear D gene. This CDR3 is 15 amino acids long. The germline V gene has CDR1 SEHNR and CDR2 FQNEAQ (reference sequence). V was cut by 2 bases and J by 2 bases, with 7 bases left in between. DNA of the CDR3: TGTGCCAGCAGCTTAACCAGAGCTGGGGCCAACGTCCTGACTTTC. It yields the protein CASSLTRAGANVLTF.

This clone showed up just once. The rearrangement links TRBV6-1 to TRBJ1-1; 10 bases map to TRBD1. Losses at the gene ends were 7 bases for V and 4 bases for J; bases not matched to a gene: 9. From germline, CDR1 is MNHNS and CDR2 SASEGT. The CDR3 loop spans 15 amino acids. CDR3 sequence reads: CASTWGGQGSTEAFF. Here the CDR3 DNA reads TGTGCCAGCACCTGGGGGGGACAGGGGAGCACTGAAGCTTTCTTT.

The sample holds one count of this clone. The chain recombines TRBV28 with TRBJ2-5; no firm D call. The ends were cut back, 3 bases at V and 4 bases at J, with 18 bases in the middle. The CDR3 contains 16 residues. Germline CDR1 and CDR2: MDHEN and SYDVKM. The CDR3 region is CASSLLTGLRAETQYF. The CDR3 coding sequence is TGTGCCAGCAGTTTGTTAACGGGTCTAAGGGCAGAGACCCAGTACTTC. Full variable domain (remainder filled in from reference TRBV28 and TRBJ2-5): DVKVTQSSRYLVKRTGEKVFLECVQDMDHENMFWYRQDPGLGLRLIYFSYDVKMKEKGDIPEGYSVSREKKERFSLILESASTNQTSMYLCASSLLTGLRAETQYFGPGTRLLVL.

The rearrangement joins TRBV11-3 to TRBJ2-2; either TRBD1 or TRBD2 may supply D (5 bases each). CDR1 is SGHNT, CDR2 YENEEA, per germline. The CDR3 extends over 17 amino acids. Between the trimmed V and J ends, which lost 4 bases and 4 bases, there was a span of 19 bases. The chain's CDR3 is CASSSRVGAWGTGELFF. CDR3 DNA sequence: TGTGCCAGCAGCTCCCGGGTCGGGGCCTGGGGCACCGGGGAGCTGTTTTTT.

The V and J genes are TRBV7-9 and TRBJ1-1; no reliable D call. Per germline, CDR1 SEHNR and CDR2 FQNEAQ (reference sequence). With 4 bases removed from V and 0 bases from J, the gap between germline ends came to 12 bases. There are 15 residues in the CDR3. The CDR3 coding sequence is TGTGCCAGCAGCTCACCGACACCTCTGAACACTGAAGCTTTCTTT. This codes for CASSSPTPLNTEAFF.